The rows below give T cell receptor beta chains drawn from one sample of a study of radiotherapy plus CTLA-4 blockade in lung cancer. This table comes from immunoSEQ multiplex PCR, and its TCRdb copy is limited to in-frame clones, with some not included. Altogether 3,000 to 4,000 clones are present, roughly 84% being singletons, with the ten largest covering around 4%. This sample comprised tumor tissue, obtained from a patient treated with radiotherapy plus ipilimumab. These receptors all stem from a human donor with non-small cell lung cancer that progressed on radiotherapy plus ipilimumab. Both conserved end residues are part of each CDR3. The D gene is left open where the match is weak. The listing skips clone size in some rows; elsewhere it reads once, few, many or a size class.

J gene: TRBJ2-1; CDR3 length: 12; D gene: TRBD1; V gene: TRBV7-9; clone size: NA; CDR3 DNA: TGTGCCAGCAGCTCAGGGGGCTCCTCTCCGTTCTTC; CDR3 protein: CASSSGGSSPFF
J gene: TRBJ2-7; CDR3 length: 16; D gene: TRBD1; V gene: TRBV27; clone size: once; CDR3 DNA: TGTGCCAGCAGTTTAACGAGGACAGGGGTTCCCTACGAGCAGTACTTC; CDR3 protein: CASSLTRTGVPYEQYF
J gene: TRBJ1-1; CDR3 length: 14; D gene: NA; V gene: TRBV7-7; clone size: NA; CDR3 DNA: TGTGCTAGCAGCTTAGACGGTCTCAACACTGAAGCTTTCTTT; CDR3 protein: CASSLDGLNTEAFF
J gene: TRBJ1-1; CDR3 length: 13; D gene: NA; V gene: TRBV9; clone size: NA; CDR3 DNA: TGTGCCAGCAGCTCCTCTGGGGACACTGAAGCTTTCTTT; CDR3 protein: CASSSSGDTEAFF
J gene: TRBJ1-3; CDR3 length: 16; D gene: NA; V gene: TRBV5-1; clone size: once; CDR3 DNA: TGCGCCAGCAGCTTGGGGGAGGAGATCTCTGGAAACACCATATATTTT; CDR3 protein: CASSLGEEISGNTIYF
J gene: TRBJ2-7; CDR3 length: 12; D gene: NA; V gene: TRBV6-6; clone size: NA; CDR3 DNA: TGTGCCAGCAGTTACAGGGCTGCCGAGCAGTACTTC; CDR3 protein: CASSYRAAEQYF
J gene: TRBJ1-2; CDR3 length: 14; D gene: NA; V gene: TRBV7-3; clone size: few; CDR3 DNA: TGTGCCAGCAGCCCAACAGGGTCATGGTATGGCTACACCTTC; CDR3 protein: CASSPTGSWYGYTF
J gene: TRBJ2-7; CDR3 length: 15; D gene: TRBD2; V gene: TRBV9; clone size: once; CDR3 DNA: TGTGCCAGCAGCTCCCTTAGCGGGGGGCCAGGGGAGCAGTACTTC; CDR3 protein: CASSSLSGGPGEQYF
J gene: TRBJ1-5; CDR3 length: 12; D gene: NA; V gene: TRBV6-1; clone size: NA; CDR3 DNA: TGTGCCAGCAGCAGGGGTCATCAGCCCCAGCATTTT; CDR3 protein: CASSRGHQPQHF
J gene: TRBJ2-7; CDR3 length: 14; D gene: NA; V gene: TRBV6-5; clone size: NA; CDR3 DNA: TGTGCCAGCAAGGGTGATCGAGACTCCTACGAGCAGTACTTC; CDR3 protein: CASKGDRDSYEQYF
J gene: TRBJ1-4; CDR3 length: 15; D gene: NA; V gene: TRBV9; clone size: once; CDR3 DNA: TGTGCCAGCAGCGTAAGGCTGGGGACCAATGAAAAACTGTTTTTT; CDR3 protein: CASSVRLGTNEKLFF
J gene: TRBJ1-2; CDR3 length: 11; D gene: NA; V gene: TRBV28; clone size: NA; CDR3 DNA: TGTGCCAGCAGTGGGGTGGCGGGCTACACCTTC; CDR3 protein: CASSGVAGYTF
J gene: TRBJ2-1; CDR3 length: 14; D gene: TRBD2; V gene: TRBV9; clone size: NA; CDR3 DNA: TGTGCCAGCAGCGTAGGCGGGGGGGACAATGAGCAGTTCTTC; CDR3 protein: CASSVGGGDNEQFF
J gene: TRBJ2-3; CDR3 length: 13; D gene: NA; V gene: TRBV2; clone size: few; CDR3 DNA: TGTGCCAGCAGTCCTCCTGGCGCAGATACGCAGTATTTT; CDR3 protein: CASSPPGADTQYF
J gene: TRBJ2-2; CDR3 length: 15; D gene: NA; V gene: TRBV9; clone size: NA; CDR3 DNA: TGTGCCAGCAGCGTTGGTCCCCTGGGCACCGGGGAGCTGTTTTTT; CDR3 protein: CASSVGPLGTGELFF
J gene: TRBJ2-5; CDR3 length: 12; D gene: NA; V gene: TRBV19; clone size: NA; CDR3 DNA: TGTGCCAGTTGGGGGGCCAGGGGGACCCAGTACTTC; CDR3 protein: CASWGARGTQYF
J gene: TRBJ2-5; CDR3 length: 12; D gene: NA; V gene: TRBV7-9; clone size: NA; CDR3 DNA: TGTGCCAGCAGCTTGGATAGTGGGACCCAGTACTTC; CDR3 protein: CASSLDSGTQYF
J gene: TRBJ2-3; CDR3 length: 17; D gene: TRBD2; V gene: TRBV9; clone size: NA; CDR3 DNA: TGTGCCAGCAGCGTAGCTACGACTAGCAGACTCACAGATACGCAGTATTTT; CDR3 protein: CASSVATTSRLTDTQYF